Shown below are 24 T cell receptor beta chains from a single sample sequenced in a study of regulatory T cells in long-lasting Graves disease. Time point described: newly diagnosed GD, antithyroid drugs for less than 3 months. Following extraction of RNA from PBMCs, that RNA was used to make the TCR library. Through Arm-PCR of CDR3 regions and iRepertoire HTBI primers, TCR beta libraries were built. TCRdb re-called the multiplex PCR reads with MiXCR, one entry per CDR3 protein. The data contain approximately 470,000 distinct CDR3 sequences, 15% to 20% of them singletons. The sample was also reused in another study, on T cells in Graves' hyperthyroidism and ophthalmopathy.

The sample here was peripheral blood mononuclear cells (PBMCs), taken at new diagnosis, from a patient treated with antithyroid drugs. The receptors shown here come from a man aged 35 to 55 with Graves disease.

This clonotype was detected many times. The CDR3 region has the DNA TGTGCCTGGAGCGACGACCCTCTAGCGGGGCACAATGAGCAGTTCTTC. This gives the protein CAWSDDPLAGHNEQFF. The chain combines TRBV30 with TRBJ2-1, with 9 bases aligning to TRBD2. Trimming took 3 bases from V and 5 from J; bases not matched to a gene: 11. CDR1 and CDR2 (germline): GTSNPN, SVGIG (reference sequence). The CDR3 consists of 16 residues. The full variable domain, its missing parts supplied by reference TRBV30 and TRBJ2-1, is SQTIHQWPATLVQPVGSPLSLECTVEGTSNPNLYWYRQAAGRGLQLLFYSVGIGQISSEVPQNLSASRPQDRQFILSSKKLLLSDSGFYLCAWSDDPLAGHNEQFFGPGTRLTVL.

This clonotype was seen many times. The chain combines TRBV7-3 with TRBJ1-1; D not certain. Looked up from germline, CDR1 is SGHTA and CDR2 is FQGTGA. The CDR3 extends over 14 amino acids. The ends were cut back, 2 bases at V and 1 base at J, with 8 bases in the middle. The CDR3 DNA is TGTGCCAGCAGCTTAGACCTGGGGAACACTGAAGCTTTCTTT. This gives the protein CASSLDLGNTEAFF.

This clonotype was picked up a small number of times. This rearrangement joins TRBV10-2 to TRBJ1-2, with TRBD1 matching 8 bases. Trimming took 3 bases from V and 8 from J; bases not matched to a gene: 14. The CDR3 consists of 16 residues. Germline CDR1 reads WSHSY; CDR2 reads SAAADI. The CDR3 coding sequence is TGCGCCAGCAGTGACGACAGGGGACCCGCCGGTAGGGGCTACACCTTC. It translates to CASSDDRGPAGRGYTF.

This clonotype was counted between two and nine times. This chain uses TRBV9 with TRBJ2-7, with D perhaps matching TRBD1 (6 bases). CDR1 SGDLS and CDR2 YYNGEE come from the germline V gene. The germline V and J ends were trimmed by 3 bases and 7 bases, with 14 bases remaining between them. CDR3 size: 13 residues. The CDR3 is CASSGSRGAEQYF. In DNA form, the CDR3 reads TGTGCCAGCAGCGGATCCAGGGGAGCGGAGCAGTACTTC.

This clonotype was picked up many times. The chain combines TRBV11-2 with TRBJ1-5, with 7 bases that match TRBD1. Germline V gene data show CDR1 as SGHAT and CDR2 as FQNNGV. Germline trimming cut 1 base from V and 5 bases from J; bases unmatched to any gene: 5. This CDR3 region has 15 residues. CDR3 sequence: CASSLGDRADQPQHF. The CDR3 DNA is TGTGCCAGCAGCTTAGGAGACAGGGCAGATCAGCCCCAGCATTTT.

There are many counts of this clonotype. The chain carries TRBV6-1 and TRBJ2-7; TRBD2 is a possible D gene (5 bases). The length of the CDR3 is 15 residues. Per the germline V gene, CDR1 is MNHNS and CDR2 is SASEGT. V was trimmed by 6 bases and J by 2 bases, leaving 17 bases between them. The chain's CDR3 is CASSPKLDGTYEQYF. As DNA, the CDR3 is TGTGCCAGCAGCCCCAAACTAGATGGCACCTACGAGCAGTACTTC.

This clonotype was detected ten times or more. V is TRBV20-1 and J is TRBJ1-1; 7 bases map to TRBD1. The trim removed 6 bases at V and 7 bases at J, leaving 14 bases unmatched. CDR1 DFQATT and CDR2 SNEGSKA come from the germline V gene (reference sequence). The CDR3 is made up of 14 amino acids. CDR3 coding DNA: TGCAGTGCAAGACAGGTTTCCGGGACAGATGAAGCTTTCTTT. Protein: CSARQVSGTDEAFF.

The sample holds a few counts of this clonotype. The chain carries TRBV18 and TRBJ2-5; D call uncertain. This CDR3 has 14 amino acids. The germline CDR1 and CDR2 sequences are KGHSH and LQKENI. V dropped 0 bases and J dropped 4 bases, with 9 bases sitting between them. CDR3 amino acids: CASSPPPRGETQYF. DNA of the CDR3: TGTGCCAGCTCACCACCGCCCCGCGGAGAGACCCAGTACTTC.

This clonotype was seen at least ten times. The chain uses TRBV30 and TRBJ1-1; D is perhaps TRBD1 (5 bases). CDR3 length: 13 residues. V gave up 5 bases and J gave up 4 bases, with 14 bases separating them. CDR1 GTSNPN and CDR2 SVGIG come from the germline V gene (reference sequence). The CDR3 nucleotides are TGTGCCTGGGCCTCGGGGGGGGTCACTGAAGCTTTCTTT. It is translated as CAWASGGVTEAFF.

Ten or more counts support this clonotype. In DNA, the CDR3 is TGTGCCAGCAGCTTAATGCCGCGGGAGAAGGCCGGGGAGCTGTTTTTT. Translation gives CASSLMPREKAGELFF. This chain connects TRBV7-3 to TRBJ2-2, with TRBD2 identical over 7 bases. This CDR3 is 16 amino acids long. Germline assignment: CDR1 SGHTA and CDR2 FQGTGA. J lost 6 bases, V lost 1 base, and 8 bases had no gene match.

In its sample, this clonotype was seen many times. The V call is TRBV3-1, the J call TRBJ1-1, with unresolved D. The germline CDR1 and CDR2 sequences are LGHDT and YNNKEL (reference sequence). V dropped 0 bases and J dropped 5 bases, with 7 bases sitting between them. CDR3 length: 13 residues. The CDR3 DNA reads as TGTGCCAGCAGCCAAGATATGGTGACTGAAGCTTTCTTT. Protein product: CASSQDMVTEAFF.

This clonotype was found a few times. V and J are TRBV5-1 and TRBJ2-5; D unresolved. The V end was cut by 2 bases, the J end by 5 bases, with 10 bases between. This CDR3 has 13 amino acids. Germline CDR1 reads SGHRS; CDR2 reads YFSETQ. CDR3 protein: CASSFLIGETQYF. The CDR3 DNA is TGCGCCAGCAGCTTTTTAATCGGGGAGACCCAGTACTTC. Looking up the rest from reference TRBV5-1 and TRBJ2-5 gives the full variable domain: KAGVTQTPRYLIKTRGQQVTLSCSPISGHRSVSWYQQTPGQGLQFLFEYFSETQRNKGNFPGRFSGRQFSNSRSEMNVSTLELGDSALYLCASSFLIGETQYFGPGTRLLVL.

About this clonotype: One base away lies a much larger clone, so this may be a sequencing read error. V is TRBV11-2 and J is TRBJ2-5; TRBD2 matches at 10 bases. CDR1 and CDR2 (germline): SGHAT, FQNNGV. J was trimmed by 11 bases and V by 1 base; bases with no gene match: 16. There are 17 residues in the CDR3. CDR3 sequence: CASSLGLAGVSYNEQYF. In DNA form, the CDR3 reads TGTGCCAGCAGCTTAGGTCTAGCGGGAGTCTCCTACAATGAGCAGTACTTC.

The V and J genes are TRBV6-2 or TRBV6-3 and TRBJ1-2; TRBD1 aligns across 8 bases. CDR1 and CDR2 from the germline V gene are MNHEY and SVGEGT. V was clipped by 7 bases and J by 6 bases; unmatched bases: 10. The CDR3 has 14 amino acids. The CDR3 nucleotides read TGTGCCAGCAAGAAACAAGACAGGGGCGATGGCTACACCTTC. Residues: CASKKQDRGDGYTF.

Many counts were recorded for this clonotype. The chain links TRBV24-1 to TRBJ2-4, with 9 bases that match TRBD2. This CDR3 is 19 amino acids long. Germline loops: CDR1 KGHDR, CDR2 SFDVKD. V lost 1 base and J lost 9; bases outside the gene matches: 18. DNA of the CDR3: TGTGCCACCAGTGATTTAGCCCTTTTCGAGGCGGGAGGGCCTGCCATTCAGTACTTC. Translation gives CATSDLALFEAGGPAIQYF.

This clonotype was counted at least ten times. The CDR3 DNA sequence: TGCGCCAGCAGCCTAGCCCCTAGCGGGCCCACCTCCTACGAGCAGTACTTC. Translation gives CASSLAPSGPTSYEQYF. V usage is TRBV5-1 and J usage is TRBJ2-7; the match to TRBD2 covers 8 bases. Germline lookup yields CDR1 SGHRS and CDR2 YFSETQ. This CDR3 spans 17 amino acids. V lost 4 bases, J lost 0 bases, and 12 bases stayed unmatched. Complete variable domain (other parts from reference TRBV5-1 and TRBJ2-7): KAGVTQTPRYLIKTRGQQVTLSCSPISGHRSVSWYQQTPGQGLQFLFEYFSETQRNKGNFPGRFSGRQFSNSRSEMNVSTLELGDSALYLCASSLAPSGPTSYEQYFGPGTRLTVT.

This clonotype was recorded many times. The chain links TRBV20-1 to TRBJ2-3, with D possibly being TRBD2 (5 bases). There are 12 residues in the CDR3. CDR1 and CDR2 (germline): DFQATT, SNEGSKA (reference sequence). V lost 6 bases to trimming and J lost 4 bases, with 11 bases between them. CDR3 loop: CSASEGSDTQYF. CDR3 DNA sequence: TGCAGTGCCTCCGAGGGTTCAGATACGCAGTATTTT.

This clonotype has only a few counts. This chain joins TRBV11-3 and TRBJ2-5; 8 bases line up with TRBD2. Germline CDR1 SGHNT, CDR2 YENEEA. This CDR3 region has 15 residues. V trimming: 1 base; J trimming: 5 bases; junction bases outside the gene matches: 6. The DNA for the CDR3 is TGTGCCAGCAGCTTAGTTCGGGAGGGCCGGGAGACCCAGTACTTC. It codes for CASSLVREGRETQYF.

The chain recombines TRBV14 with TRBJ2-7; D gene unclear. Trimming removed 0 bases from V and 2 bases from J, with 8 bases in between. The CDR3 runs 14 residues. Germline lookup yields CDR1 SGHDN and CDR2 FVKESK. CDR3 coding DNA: TGTGCCAGCAGCCAAGAATCGTGGCCCTACGAGCAGTACTTC. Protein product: CASSQESWPYEQYF.

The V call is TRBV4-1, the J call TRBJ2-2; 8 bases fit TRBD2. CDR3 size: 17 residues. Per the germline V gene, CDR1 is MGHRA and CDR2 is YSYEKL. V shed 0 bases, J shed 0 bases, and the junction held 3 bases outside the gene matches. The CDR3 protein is CASSQEVSGANTGELFF. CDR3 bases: TGCGCCAGCAGCCAAGAGGTTAGCGGGGCGAACACCGGGGAGCTGTTTTTT.

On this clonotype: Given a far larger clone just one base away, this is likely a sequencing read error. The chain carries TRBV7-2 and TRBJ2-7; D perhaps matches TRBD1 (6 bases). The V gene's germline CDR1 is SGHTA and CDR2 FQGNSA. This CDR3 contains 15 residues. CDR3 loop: CAGSLDGTPSYEQYF. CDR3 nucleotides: TGTGCCGGCAGCTTAGATGGGACACCTTCCTACGAGCAGTACTTC.

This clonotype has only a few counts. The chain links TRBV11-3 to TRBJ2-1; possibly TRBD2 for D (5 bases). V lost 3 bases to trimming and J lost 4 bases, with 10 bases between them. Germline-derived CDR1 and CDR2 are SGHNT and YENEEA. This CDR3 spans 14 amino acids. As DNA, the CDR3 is TGTGCCAGCAGCTTTCTAGCCCTGTACAATGAGCAGTTCTTC. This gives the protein CASSFLALYNEQFF.

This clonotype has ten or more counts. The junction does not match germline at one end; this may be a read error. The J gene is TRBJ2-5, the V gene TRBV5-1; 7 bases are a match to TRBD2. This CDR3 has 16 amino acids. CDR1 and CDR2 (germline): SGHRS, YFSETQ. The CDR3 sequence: CASSLKGGSYQETQYF. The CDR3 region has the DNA TGTGCCAGCAGCTTGAAGGGCGGGAGCTACCAAGAGACCCAGTACTTC. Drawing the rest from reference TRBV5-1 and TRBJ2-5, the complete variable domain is KAGVTQTPRYLIKTRGQQVTLSCSPISGHRSVSWYQQTPGQGLQFLFEYFSETQRNKGNFPGRFSGRQFSNSRSEMNVSTLELGDSALYLCASSLKGGSYQETQYFGPGTRLLVL.

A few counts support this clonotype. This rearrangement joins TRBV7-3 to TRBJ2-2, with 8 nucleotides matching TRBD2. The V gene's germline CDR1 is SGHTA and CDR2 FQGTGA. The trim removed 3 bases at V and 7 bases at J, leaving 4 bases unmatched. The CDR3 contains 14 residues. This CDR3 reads CASSFSGIDGELFF. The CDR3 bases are TGTGCCAGCAGCTTTAGCGGGATCGACGGGGAGCTGTTTTTT.